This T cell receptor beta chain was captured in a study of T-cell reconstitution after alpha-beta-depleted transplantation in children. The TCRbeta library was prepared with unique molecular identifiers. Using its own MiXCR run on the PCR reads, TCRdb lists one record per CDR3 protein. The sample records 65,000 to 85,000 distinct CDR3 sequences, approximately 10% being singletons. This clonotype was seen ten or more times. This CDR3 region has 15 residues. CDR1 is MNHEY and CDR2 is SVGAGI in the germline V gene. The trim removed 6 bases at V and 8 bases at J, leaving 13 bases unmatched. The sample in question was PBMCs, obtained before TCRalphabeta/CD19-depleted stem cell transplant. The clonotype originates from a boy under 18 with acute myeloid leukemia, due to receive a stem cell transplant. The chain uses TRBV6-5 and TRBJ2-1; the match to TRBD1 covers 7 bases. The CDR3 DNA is TGTGCCAGCAGCCTCGAAGGGACAGTGAACGATGAGCAGTTCTTC. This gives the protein CASSLEGTVNDEQFF.